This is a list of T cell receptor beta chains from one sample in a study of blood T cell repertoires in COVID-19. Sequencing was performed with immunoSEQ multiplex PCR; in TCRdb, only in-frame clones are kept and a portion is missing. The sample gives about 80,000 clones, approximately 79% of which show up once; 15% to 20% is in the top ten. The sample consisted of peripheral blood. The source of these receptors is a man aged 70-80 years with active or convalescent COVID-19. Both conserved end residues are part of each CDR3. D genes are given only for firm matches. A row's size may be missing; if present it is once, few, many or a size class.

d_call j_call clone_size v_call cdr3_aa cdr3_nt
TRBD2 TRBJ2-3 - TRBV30 CAWSVGGFSTDTQYF TGTGCCTGGAGTGTCGGGGGGTTTAGCACAGATACGCAGTATTTT
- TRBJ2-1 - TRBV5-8 CASSHTEASGPYNEQFF TGTGCCAGCAGCCATACTGAGGCGAGCGGGCCCTACAATGAGCAGTTCTTC
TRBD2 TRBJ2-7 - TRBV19 CASSVKWLMSGGTYEQYF TGTGCCAGTAGTGTGAAATGGTTGATGAGCGGGGGAACCTACGAGCAGTACTTC
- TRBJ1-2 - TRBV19 CASSPGTSNYGYTF TGTGCCAGTAGCCCGGGGACATCTAACTATGGCTACACCTTC
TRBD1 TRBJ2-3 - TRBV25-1 CATGQGGTDTQYF TGTGCCACCGGACAGGGCGGCACAGATACGCAGTATTTT
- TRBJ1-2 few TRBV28 CASSGQIGVGDYGYTF TGTGCCAGCAGCGGCCAAATCGGGGTCGGGGACTATGGCTACACCTTC
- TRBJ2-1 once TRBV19 CASKRQGPKNEQFF TGTGCCAGTAAAAGGCAGGGGCCAAAGAATGAGCAGTTCTTC
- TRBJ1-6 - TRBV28 CASSLHGQSPLHF TGTGCCAGCAGTCTGCACGGACAATCACCCCTCCACTTT
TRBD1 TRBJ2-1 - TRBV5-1 CASSLAGQNNEQFF TGCGCCAGCAGCTTGGCGGGACAGAACAATGAGCAGTTCTTC
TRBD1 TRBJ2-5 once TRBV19 CASRDRGLTGSRETQYF TGTGCCAGTCGAGACAGGGGGCTGACGGGGTCGAGAGAGACCCAGTACTTC
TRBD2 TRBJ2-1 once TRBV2 CASSGEGGEQFF TGTGCCAGCAGTGGGGAGGGCGGTGAGCAGTTCTTC
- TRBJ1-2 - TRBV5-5 CASSLARGADYGYTF TGTGCCAGCAGCTTGGCTCGGGGGGCGGACTATGGCTACACCTTC
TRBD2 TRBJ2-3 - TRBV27 CASSLRPLAGGQRDTQYF TGTGCCAGCAGTCTAAGGCCCCTAGCGGGGGGGCAGAGAGATACGCAGTATTTT
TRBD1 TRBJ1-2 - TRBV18 CASSSLGLDRGGYGYTF TGTGCCAGCTCATCACTTGGGCTCGACAGGGGGGGCTATGGCTACACCTTC
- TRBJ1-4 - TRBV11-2 CASSLGGLREKLFF TGTGCCAGCAGCTTAGGCGGCCTTAGGGAAAAACTGTTTTTT
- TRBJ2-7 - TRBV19 CASNPSEPYEQYF TGTGCCAGTAATCCTAGCGAACCCTACGAGCAGTACTTC
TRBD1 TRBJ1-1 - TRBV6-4 CASGQGPNTEAFF TGTGCCAGCGGACAGGGACCGAACACTGAAGCTTTCTTT
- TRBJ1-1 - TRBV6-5 CASRPDRNTEAFF TGTGCCAGCAGACCCGACAGGAACACTGAAGCTTTCTTT
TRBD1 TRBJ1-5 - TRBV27 CASSGQGIGGPQHF TGTGCCAGCAGTGGACAGGGGATAGGTGGGCCCCAGCATTTT
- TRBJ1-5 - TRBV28 CASSLGRVNQPQHF TGTGCCAGCAGCCTGGGCAGAGTTAATCAGCCCCAGCATTTT
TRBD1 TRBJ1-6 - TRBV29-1 CSVAGQKGSPLHF TGCAGCGTTGCGGGACAGAAGGGTTCACCCCTCCACTTT
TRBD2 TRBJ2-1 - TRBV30 CAWLGLAGGSYNEQFF TGTGCCTGGCTGGGACTAGCGGGGGGCTCCTACAATGAGCAGTTCTTC
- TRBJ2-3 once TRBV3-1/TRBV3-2 CASSDRTGTDTQYF TGTGCCAGCAGCGACCGGACAGGCACAGATACGCAGTATTTT
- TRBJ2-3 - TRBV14 CASSPMIGHYNTDTQYF TGTGCCAGCAGCCCGATGATCGGCCACTATAACACAGATACGCAGTATTTT
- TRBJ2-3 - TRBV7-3 CASSSGTDTDTQYF TGTGCCAGCAGCTCCGGGACTGACACAGATACGCAGTATTTT
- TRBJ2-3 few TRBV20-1 CSASKALGGADTQYF TGCAGTGCTAGTAAGGCCCTCGGAGGCGCAGATACGCAGTATTTT
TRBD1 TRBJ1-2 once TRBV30 CAWRPHTGERGYTF TGTGCCTGGAGACCCCACACAGGGGAGCGCGGCTACACCTTC
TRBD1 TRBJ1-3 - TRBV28 CASRGQGAFGNTIYF TGTGCCAGCAGGGGACAGGGGGCGTTTGGAAACACCATATATTTT
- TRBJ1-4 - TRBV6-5 CASSYGRGAGEKLFF TGTGCCAGCAGTTACGGTCGGGGGGCCGGCGAAAAACTGTTTTTT
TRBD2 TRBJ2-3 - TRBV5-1 CASSPSGGAQYF TGCGCCAGCAGCCCCTCGGGGGGTGCGCAGTATTTT
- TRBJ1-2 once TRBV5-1 CASSVQILADGYTF TGCGCCAGCAGCGTTCAAATTTTAGCCGATGGCTACACCTTC
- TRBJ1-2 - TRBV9 CASSVATDSPGTF TGTGCCAGCAGCGTAGCTACGGACAGCCCTGGAACCTTC
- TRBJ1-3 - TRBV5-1 CASSLLGLGNTIYF TGCGCCAGCAGCTTGCTGGGGCTCGGAAACACCATATATTTT
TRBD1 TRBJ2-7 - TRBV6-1 CASSWTGGYEQYF TGTGCCAGCAGTTGGACAGGGGGCTACGAGCAGTACTTC
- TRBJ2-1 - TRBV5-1 CASSRTGGILSSYNEQFF TGCGCCAGCAGCCGAACGGGGGGCATTCTAAGCTCCTACAATGAGCAGTTCTTC
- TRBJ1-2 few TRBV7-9 CASTGGAGGNYGYTF TGTGCCAGCACCGGAGGGGCGGGGGGGAACTATGGCTACACCTTC
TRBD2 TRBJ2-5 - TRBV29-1 CSLGLGGGQETQYF TGCAGCTTGGGTCTTGGCGGGGGGCAAGAGACCCAGTACTTC